This passage covers 11 T cell receptor beta chains from one sample sequenced in a study of T cell responses to AZD1222 COVID-19 vaccine. Some clones are missing from TCRdb's copy, which holds only in-frame ones; the method was immunoSEQ multiplex PCR. Here the sample spans roughly 100,000 clones, roughly 88% being singletons. Here the sequenced sample was peripheral blood, taken on day 0 of AZD1222 vaccination. These TCRs come from an adult in good health.

The rearrangement uses TRBV19 and TRBJ2-5; D is perhaps TRBD2 (5 bases). The CDR3 contains 16 residues. V was shortened by 3 bases and J by 4 bases, with 18 bases between the two germline ends. Germline-derived CDR1 and CDR2 are LNHDA and SQIVND (reference sequence). The CDR3 nucleotides read TGTGCCAGTAGTATGAGCCCCCGGGGTTCTGTAGAGACCCAGTACTTC. Amino acid sequence: CASSMSPRGSVETQYF. The whole variable domain, filled in from reference TRBV19 and TRBJ2-5, reads DGGITQSPKYLFRKEGQNVTLSCEQNLNHDAMYWYRQDPGQGLRLIYYSQIVNDFQKGDIAEGYSVSREKKESFPLTVTSAQKNPTAFYLCASSMSPRGSVETQYFGPGTRLLVL.

This clone showed up just once. The V and J genes are TRBV19 and TRBJ1-3; 7 bases align to TRBD1. Germline V gene data show CDR1 as LNHDA and CDR2 as SQIVND (reference sequence). The V segment lost 4 bases and the J segment 0 bases; nucleotides outside the gene matches: 6. This CDR3 is 16 amino acids long. CDR3 sequence: CASSTGQLLSGNTIYF. For the CDR3, the DNA is TGTGCCAGTAGTACGGGACAGCTTCTCTCTGGAAACACCATATATTTT.

The CDR3 reads CSVKDRAADTQYF. CDR3 nucleotide sequence: TGCAGCGTTAAGGACAGGGCCGCAGATACGCAGTATTTT. V and J are TRBV29-1 and TRBJ2-3, with TRBD1 matching over 8 bases. The CDR3 contains 13 residues. Germline V gene data show CDR1 as SQVTM and CDR2 as ANQGSEA. After removal of 5 bases from V and 4 bases from J, the junction contained 5 bases not matched to a gene.

The table lists this clone with a count of one. The chain combines TRBV9 with TRBJ1-3; 7 bases fit TRBD1. After removal of 4 bases from V and 4 bases from J, the junction contained 11 bases not matched to a gene. CDR3 length equals 16 residues. Germline lookup yields CDR1 SGDLS and CDR2 YYNGEE. The CDR3 region is CASSPVREGAGNTIYF. Written as DNA, the CDR3 is TGTGCCAGCAGCCCCGTACGGGAGGGGGCCGGAAACACCATATATTTT.

V is TRBV12-3 or TRBV12-4 and J is TRBJ2-7; D unresolved. The V end lost 2 bases, the J end lost 3 bases, and 5 bases lay between the germline ends. The CDR3 consists of 12 residues. The CDR3 loop is CASSLLDYEQYF. CDR3 coding DNA: TGTGCCAGCAGTTTATTAGACTACGAGCAGTACTTC.

This chain links TRBV5-1 with TRBJ2-3, with TRBD2 as a possible D gene (6 bases). In germline, CDR1 is SGHRS, CDR2 YFSETQ. CDR3 length: 14 amino acids. Between the trimmed V and J ends, which lost 7 bases and 3 bases, there was a span of 15 bases. CDR3 nucleotide sequence: TGCGCCAGCGCCCTGGCTAGCGTAACAGATACGCAGTATTTT. Its protein product is CASALASVTDTQYF.

The chain carries TRBV21-1 and TRBJ2-1; the table's D call of TRBD2 was not tested on the DNA. TRBV21-1 is designated a pseudogene. The CDR3 extends over 16 amino acids. CDR3 nucleotides: TGTGCCAGCAGCCTGCGGACTAGCGGGGTATACAATGAGCAGTTCTTC. Its protein product is CASSLRTSGVYNEQFF.

The chain has TRBV28 and TRBJ2-7; 7 bases agree with TRBD2. Germline CDR1 MDHEN, CDR2 SYDVKM. The CDR3 is 14 residues long. J lost 7 bases, V lost 11 bases, and 17 bases had no gene match. CDR3 nucleotides: TGTGCCCTCTCGGAGGCTAGCGGTCTCGGAGAGCAGTACTTC. Protein: CALSEASGLGEQYF.

The chain couples TRBV4-3 to TRBJ2-1; TRBD2 agrees at 9 bases. The CDR3 extends over 16 amino acids. The V gene end was trimmed by 3 bases and the J gene end by 3 bases; junction bases not matched to a gene: 6. Germline assignment: CDR1 LGHNA and CDR2 YSLEER. CDR3 region: CASSHPSGRIYNEQFF. As DNA, the CDR3 is TGCGCCAGCAGCCACCCCAGCGGGAGGATCTACAATGAGCAGTTCTTC.

The chain uses TRBV6-2 or TRBV6-3 and TRBJ2-7; D is undetermined. The CDR3 loop spans 14 amino acids. CDR1 MNHEY and CDR2 SVGEGT come from the germline V gene. V lost 3 bases, J lost 0 bases, and 9 bases lay in between. The CDR3 here is CASSYYSNSYEQYF. DNA for the CDR3: TGTGCCAGCAGTTATTATTCTAACTCCTACGAGCAGTACTTC.

The chain joins TRBV10-3 to TRBJ1-1, with D unresolved. The CDR3 loop spans 13 amino acids. CDR1 ENHRY and CDR2 SYGVKD come from the germline V gene. V gave up 0 bases and J gave up 1 base, with 3 bases separating them. The CDR3 loop reads CAISESENTEAFF. In DNA, the CDR3 is TGTGCCATCAGTGAGTCGGAGAACACTGAAGCTTTCTTT.